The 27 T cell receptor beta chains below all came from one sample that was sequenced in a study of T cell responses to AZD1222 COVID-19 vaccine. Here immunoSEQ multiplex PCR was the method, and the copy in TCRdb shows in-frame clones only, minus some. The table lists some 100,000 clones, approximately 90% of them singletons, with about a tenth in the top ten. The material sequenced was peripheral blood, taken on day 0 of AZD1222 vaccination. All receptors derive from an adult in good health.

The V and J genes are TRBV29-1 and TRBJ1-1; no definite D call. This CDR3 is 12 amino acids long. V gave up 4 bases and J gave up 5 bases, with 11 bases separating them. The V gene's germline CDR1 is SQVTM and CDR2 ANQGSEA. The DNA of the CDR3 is TGCAGCGTTGCTGTGGGGAGTACTGAAGCTTTCTTT. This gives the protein CSVAVGSTEAFF.

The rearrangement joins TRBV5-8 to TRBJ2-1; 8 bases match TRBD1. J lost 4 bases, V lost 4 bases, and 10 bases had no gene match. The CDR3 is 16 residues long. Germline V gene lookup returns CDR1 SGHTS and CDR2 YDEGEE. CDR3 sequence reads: CASSQNGGQVYNEQFF. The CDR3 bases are TGTGCCAGCAGCCAAAATGGGGGACAGGTATACAATGAGCAGTTCTTC.

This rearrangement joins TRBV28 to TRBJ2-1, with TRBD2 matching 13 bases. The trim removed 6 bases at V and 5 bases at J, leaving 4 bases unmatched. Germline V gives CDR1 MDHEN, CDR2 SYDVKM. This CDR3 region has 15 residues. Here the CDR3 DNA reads TGTGCCAGCAGCTCGGGACTAGCGGGAAACAATGAGCAGTTCTTC. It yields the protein CASSSGLAGNNEQFF. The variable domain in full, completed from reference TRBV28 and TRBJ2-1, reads DVKVTQSSRYLVKRTGEKVFLECVQDMDHENMFWYRQDPGLGLRLIYFSYDVKMKEKGDIPEGYSVSREKKERFSLILESASTNQTSMYLCASSSGLAGNNEQFFGPGTRLTVL.

The CDR3 sequence: CASSSSAGGGETQYF. CDR3 sequence (DNA): TGCGCCAGCAGCTCCTCCGCGGGAGGGGGAGAGACCCAGTACTTC. The V call is TRBV5-1, the J call TRBJ2-5, with 9 positions matching TRBD2. The CDR3 runs to 15 residues. CDR1 is SGHRS, CDR2 YFSETQ, per germline. Trimming at V came to 3 bases and at J to 4 bases, leaving 7 bases not matched to a gene.

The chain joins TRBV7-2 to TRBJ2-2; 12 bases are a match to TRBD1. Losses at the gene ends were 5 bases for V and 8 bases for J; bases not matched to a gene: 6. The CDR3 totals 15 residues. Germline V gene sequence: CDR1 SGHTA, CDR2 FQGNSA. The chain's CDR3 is CASSPGTGGLGELFF. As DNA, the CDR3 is TGTGCCAGCAGCCCCGGGACAGGGGGCTTAGGGGAGCTGTTTTTT.

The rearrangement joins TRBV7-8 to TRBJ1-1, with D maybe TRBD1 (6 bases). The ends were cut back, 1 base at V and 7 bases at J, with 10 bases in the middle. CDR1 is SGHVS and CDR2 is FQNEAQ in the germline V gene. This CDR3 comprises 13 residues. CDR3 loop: CASSLERGVEAFF. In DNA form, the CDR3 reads TGTGCCAGCAGCTTAGAGAGGGGGGTTGAAGCTTTCTTT.

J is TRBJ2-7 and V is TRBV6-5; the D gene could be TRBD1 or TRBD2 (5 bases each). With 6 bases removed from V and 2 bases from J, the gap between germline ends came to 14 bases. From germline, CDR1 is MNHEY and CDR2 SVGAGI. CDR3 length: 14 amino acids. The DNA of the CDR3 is TGTGCCAGCAGATCCCGGGACGGAGCCTACGAGCAGTACTTC. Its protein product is CASRSRDGAYEQYF.

The CDR3, as DNA: TGTGCCAGCAGTGGAGCTGGGCGGGATGGCTACACCTTC. Translation gives CASSGAGRDGYTF. This sequence joins TRBV28 and TRBJ1-2; D is undetermined. The CDR3 runs to 13 residues. Germline V lookup: CDR1 MDHEN, CDR2 SYDVKM. The ends were cut back, 5 bases at V and 6 bases at J, with 13 bases in the middle.

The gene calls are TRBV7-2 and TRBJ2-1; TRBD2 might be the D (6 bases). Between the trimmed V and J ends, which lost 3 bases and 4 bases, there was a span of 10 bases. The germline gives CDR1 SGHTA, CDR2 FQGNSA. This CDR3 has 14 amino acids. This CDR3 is CASSLAGRYNEQFF. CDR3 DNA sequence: TGTGCCAGCAGCTTGGCGGGGAGATACAATGAGCAGTTCTTC.

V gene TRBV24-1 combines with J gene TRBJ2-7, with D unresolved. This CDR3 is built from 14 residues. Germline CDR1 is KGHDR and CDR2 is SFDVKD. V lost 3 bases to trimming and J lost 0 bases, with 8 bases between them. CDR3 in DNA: TGTGCCACCAGTGATCTGGGGTCCTCCTACGAGCAGTACTTC. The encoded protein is CATSDLGSSYEQYF.

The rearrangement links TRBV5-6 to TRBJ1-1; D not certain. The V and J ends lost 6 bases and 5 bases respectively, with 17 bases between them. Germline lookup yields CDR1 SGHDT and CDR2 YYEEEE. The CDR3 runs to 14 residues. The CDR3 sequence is CASTPGLRETEAFF. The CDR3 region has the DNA TGTGCCAGCACTCCCGGATTACGGGAGACTGAAGCTTTCTTT.

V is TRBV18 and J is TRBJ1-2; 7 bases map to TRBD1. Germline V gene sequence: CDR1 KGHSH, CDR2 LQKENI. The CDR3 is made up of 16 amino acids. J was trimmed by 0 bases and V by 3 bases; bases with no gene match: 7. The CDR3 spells CASSPTTGRTNYGYTF. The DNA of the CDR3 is TGTGCCAGCTCACCTACGACAGGGCGGACTAACTATGGCTACACCTTC.

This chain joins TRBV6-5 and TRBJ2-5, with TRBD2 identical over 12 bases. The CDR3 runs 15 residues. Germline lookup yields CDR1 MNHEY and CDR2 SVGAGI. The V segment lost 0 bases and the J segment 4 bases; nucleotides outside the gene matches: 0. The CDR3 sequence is CASSYSTSGRETQYF. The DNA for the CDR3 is TGTGCCAGCAGTTACTCGACTAGCGGGAGAGAGACCCAGTACTTC.

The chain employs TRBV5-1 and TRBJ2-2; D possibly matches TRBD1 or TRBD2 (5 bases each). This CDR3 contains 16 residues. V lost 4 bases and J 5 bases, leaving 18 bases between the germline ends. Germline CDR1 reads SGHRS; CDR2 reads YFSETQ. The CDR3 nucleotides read TGCGCCAGCAGCATAGACGGGGACCCGGGAACCGGGGAGCTGTTTTTT. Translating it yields CASSIDGDPGTGELFF. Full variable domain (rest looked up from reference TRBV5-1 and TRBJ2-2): KAGVTQTPRYLIKTRGQQVTLSCSPISGHRSVSWYQQTPGQGLQFLFEYFSETQRNKGNFPGRFSGRQFSNSRSEMNVSTLELGDSALYLCASSIDGDPGTGELFFGEGSRLTVL.

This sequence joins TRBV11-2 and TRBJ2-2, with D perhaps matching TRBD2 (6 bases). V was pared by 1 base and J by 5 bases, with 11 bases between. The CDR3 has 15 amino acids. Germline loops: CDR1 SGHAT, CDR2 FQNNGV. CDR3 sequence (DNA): TGTGCCAGCAGCTTAGGGGGGGTAAAAACCGGGGAGCTGTTTTTT. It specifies CASSLGGVKTGELFF.

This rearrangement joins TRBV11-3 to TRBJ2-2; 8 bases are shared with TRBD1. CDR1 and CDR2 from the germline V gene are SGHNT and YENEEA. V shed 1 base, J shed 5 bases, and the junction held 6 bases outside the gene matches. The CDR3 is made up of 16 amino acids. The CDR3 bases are TGTGCCAGCAGCTTAGGCAGGGGGCCTGAAACCGGGGAGCTGTTTTTT. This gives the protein CASSLGRGPETGELFF.

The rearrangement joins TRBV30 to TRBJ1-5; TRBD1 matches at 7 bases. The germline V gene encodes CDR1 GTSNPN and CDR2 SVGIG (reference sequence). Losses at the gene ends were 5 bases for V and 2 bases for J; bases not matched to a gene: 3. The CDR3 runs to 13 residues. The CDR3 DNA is TGTGCCTGGGGAACAGGGGGCAATCAGCCCCAGCATTTT. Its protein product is CAWGTGGNQPQHF.

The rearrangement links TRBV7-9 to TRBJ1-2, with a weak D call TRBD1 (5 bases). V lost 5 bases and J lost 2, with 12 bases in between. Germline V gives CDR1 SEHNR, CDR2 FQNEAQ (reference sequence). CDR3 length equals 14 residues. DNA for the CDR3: TGTGCCAGCAGCCCCCGGGGGGGAAACTATGGCTACACCTTC. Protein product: CASSPRGGNYGYTF.

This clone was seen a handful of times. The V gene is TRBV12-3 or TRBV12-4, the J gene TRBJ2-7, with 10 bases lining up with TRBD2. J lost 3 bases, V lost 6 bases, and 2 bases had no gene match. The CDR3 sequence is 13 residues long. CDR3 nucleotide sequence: TGTGCCAGCAGGGCTAGCGGGAGCTACGAGCAGTACTTC. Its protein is CASRASGSYEQYF.

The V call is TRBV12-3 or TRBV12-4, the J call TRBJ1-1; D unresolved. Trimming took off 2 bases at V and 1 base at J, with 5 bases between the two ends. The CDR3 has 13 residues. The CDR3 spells CASSLSGNTEAFF. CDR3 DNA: TGTGCCAGCAGTTTATCAGGGAACACTGAAGCTTTCTTT.

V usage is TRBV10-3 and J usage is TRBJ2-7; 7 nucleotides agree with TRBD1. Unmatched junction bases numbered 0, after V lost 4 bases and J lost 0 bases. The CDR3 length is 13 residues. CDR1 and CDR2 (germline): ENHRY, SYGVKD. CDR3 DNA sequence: TGTGCCATCAGTGGGGACAGCTCCTACGAGCAGTACTTC. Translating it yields CAISGDSSYEQYF.

CDR3 protein: CASSQDPSWNEQFF. CDR3 sequence (DNA): TGTGCCAGCAGCCAAGATCCTAGTTGGAATGAGCAGTTCTTC. The rearrangement uses TRBV4-2 and TRBJ2-1; D remains ambiguous. The ends were cut back, 0 bases at V and 7 bases at J, with 10 bases in the middle. Germline lookup yields CDR1 LGHNA and CDR2 YNFKEQ. The length of the CDR3 is 14 residues.

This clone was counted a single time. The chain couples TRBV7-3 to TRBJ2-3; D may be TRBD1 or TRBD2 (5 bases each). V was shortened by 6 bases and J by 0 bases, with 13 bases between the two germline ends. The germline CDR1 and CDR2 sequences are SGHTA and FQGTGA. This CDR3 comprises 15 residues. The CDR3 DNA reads TGTGCCAGCAGTGGGGGTGCCTCTAGCACAGATACGCAGTATTTT. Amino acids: CASSGGASSTDTQYF.

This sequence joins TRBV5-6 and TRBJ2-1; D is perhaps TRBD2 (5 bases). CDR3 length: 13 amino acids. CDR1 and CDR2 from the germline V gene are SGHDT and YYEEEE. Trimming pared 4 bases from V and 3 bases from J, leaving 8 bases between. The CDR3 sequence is CASSAGIYNEQFF. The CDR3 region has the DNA TGTGCCAGCAGCGCCGGGATCTACAATGAGCAGTTCTTC.

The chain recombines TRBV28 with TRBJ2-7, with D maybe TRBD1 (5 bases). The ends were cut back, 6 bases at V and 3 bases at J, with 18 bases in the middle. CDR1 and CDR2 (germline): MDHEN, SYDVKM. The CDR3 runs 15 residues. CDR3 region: CASSPPAGRFYEQYF. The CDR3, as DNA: TGTGCCAGCAGCCCGCCGGCAGGGCGGTTCTACGAGCAGTACTTC.

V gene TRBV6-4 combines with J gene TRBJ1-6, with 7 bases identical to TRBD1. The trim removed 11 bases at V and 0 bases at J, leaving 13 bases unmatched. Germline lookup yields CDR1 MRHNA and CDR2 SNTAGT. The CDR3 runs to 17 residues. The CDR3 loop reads CAPSQGGESSYNSPLHF. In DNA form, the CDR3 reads TGTGCCCCTAGCCAGGGGGGCGAGAGCTCCTATAATTCACCCCTCCACTTT.

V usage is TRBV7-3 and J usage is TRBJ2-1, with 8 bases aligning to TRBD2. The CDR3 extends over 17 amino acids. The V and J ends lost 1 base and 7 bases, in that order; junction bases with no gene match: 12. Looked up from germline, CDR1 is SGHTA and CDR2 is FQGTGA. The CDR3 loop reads CASSLNPPAGGSNEQFF. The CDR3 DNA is TGTGCCAGCAGCTTAAACCCCCCCGCGGGGGGATCGAATGAGCAGTTCTTC.